What follows are 8 T cell receptor beta chains derived from one specimen sequenced in a study of liver allograft versus peripheral blood T cells. Study summary: Repertoires of T cell receptors in transplanted livers were compared with recipients' peripheral blood repertoires.

TCRdb redid the calling of the reads with MiXCR, one entry per CDR3 protein. The sample has about 8,000 distinct CDR3 sequences; roughly 20% are singletons. The receptors come from a human patient who had a liver transplant. Some T cells may arise from the graft donor.

This chain's CDR3 is CSNRGPWNEQFF. CDR3 DNA sequence: TGCAGCAACAGGGGGCCCTGGAATGAGCAGTTCTTC. The chain couples TRBV29-1 to TRBJ2-1; 9 bases align to TRBD1. The CDR3 sequence is 12 residues long. CDR1 SQVTM and CDR2 ANQGSEA come from the germline V gene. V lost 8 bases and J lost 7; bases outside the gene matches: 6.

By share, this clonotype ranks as medium-sized. Here the CDR3 reads CATSRDVSSTNYGYTF. As DNA, the CDR3 is TGTGCCACCAGCAGAGATGTCAGCTCCACTAACTATGGCTACACCTTC. V gene TRBV15 combines with J gene TRBJ1-2; no definite D call. Trimming removed 0 bases from V and 0 bases from J, with 11 bases in between. This CDR3 has 16 residues. Germline CDR1 reads LNHNV; CDR2 reads YYDKDF (reference sequence).

The chain combines TRBV27 with TRBJ2-7, with 11 bases aligning to TRBD2. Germline CDR1 is MNHEY and CDR2 is SMNVEV (reference sequence). This CDR3 is built from 15 residues. V gave up 5 bases and J gave up 4 bases; unmatched junction bases: 7. CDR3 amino acids: CASSILGTSGYEQYF. CDR3 DNA: TGTGCCAGCAGTATCCTCGGGACTAGCGGTTACGAGCAGTACTTC.

The chain couples TRBV18 to TRBJ2-1; D possibly corresponds to TRBD2 (5 bases). Germline V CDR1 and CDR2: KGHSH, LQKENI. This CDR3 is 15 amino acids long. Between the trimmed V and J ends, which lost 2 bases and 10 bases, there was a span of 18 bases. The DNA for the CDR3 is TGTGCCAGCTCACCAGAGGCGGGTTCGAAGCGGGAGCAGTTCTTC. It codes for CASSPEAGSKREQFF.

This clonotype ranks as medium-sized (0.01 to 0.1%). The chain is built from TRBV28 and TRBJ2-5; TRBD2 is a possible D gene (6 bases). The CDR3 spans 14 residues. V was cut by 6 bases and J by 5 bases, with 16 bases left in between. CDR1 and CDR2 from the germline V gene are MDHEN and SYDVKM. The CDR3 loop is CASSPAIAGETQYF. CDR3 DNA sequence: TGTGCCAGCAGCCCCGCAATTGCGGGGGAGACCCAGTACTTC.

This clonotype is labeled medium-sized (0.01 to 0.1%). The genes are TRBV15 and TRBJ2-7, with TRBD1 matching 9 bases. Germline values: CDR1 LNHNV, CDR2 YYDKDF (reference sequence). This CDR3 comprises 14 residues. V lost 3 bases, J lost 7 bases, and 7 bases stayed unmatched. CDR3 DNA sequence: TGTGCCACCAGCAGGGGACAGGGTTTAAAGGAGCAGTACTTC. Protein product: CATSRGQGLKEQYF.

This clonotype was picked up many times. V and J are TRBV19 and TRBJ2-5, with D perhaps matching TRBD2 (6 bases). CDR3 size: 14 residues. Between the trimmed V and J ends, which lost 4 bases and 5 bases, there was a span of 14 bases. The germline V gene encodes CDR1 LNHDA and CDR2 SQIVND (reference sequence). The CDR3 spells CASSRGEEGETQYF. The DNA of the CDR3 is TGTGCCAGTAGTAGGGGGGAAGAGGGTGAGACCCAGTACTTC.

This clonotype was detected a few times. The V and J genes are TRBV30 and TRBJ1-1; TRBD1 agrees at 7 bases. CDR3 size: 14 residues. Germline lookup yields CDR1 GTSNPN and CDR2 SVGIG (reference sequence). Unmatched junction bases numbered 8, after V lost 2 bases and J lost 5 bases. CDR3 nucleotides: TGTGCCTGGAGTCTACAGGGGTCTAAAACTGAAGCTTTCTTT. Translating it yields CAWSLQGSKTEAFF. Filled out from reference TRBV30 and TRBJ1-1, the complete variable domain reads SQTIHQWPATLVQPVGSPLSLECTVEGTSNPNLYWYRQAAGRGLQLLFYSVGIGQISSEVPQNLSASRPQDRQFILSSKKLLLSDSGFYLCAWSLQGSKTEAFFGQGTRLTVV.